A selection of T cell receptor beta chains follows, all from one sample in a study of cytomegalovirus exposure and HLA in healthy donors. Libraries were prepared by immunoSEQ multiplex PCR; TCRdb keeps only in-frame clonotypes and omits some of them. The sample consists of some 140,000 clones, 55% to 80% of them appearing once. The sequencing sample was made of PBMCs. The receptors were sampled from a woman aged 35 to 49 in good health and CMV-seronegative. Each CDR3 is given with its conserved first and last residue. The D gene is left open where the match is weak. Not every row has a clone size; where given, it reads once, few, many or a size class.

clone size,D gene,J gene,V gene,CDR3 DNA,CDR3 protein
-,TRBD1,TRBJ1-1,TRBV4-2,TGTGCCAGCAGCCCCAGGACAGGGGGGAGCACTGAAGCTTTCTTT,CASSPRTGGSTEAFF
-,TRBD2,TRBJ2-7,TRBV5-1,TGCGCCAGCAGCGGGGCTAGCGGGGGTTCCTACGAGCAGTACTTC,CASSGASGGSYEQYF
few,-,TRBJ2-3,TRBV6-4,TGTGCCAGCAGTGCGCAAGGGGACACAGATACGCAGTATTTT,CASSAQGDTDTQYF
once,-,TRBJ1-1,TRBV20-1,TGCAGTGCTAGGACAAACTCTGAAGCTTTCTTT,CSARTNSEAFF
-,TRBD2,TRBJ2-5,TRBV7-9,TGTGCCAGCAGCTTAGTGGCGAGCGGGGGGTCCCAAGAGACCCAGTACTTC,CASSLVASGGSQETQYF
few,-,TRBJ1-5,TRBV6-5,TGTGCCAGCAGTTCCGCACATAGCAATCAGCCCCAGCATTTT,CASSSAHSNQPQHF
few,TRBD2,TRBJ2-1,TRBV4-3,TGCGCCAGCAGCCAAGACCGGGGGGTTCCCTCCTACAATGAGCAGTTCTTC,CASSQDRGVPSYNEQFF
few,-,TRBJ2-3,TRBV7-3,TGTGCCAGCAGCCCAACCCACAACTACCAAGCGCAGTATTTT,CASSPTHNYQAQYF
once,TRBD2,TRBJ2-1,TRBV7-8,TGTGCCAGCAGCTTATTTAAGCTAGCGGAAAGCTCCTACAATGAGCAGTTCTTC,CASSLFKLAESSYNEQFF
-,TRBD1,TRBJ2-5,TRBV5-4,TGTGCCAGCAGCTCCGGGACAGGGCAAGAGACCCAGTACTTC,CASSSGTGQETQYF
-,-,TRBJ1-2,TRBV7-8,TGTGCCAGCAGCTTAGAGGCCCAGGGACTGGGGGGCTACACCTTC,CASSLEAQGLGGYTF
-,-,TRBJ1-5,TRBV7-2,TGTGCCAGCAGCTTACGTTTTCAGGGTGGCAATCAGCCCCAGCATTTT,CASSLRFQGGNQPQHF
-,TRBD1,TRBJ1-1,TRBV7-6,TGTGCCAGCAGCCCGGGACAGGGGGCGCGTAACACTGAAGCTTTCTTT,CASSPGQGARNTEAFF
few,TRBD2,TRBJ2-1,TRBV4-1,TGCGCCAGCAGCCAAGAATCCGCTAGCGGGGGGTATGAGCAGTTCTTC,CASSQESASGGYEQFF
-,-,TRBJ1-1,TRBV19,TGTGCCAGTAAGGGCAGGGGATTCATTACTGAAGCTTTCTTT,CASKGRGFITEAFF
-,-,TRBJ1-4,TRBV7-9,TGTTCCAGCAGCCTTTCCTCCGAAAAACTGTTTTTT,CSSSLSSEKLFF
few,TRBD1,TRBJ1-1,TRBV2,TGTGCCAGTCCGGGACAGGGGGCTCAGAAATCTGAAGCTTTCTTT,CASPGQGAQKSEAFF
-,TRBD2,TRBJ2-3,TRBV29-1,TGCAGCGTTGTCATGCCTCTAGCGGGGGTTGACACAGATACGCAGTATTTT,CSVVMPLAGVDTDTQYF
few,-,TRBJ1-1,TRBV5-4,TGTGCCAGCAGCTCGGTCCTGAACACTGAAGCTTTCTTT,CASSSVLNTEAFF
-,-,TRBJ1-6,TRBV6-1,TGTGCCAGCAGTGCAAAAAGTAGCTCCTATAATTCACCCCTCCACTTT,CASSAKSSSYNSPLHF
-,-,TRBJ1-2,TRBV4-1,TGCGCCAGCAGCCAAGATGAATCTACCCACCACACCTTC,CASSQDESTHHTF
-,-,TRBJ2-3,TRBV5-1,TGCGCCAGCAGCTTGGCCCCGGGTTCGGGCACAGATACGCAGTATTTT,CASSLAPGSGTDTQYF
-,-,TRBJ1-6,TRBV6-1,TGTGCCAGCAGTAACCAGGGGAGCAATTCACCCCTCCACTTT,CASSNQGSNSPLHF
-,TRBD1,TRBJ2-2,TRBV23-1,TGCGCCAGCAGTCAAGTTAGGGACAGGGGAAACACCGGGGAGCTGTTTTTT,CASSQVRDRGNTGELFF
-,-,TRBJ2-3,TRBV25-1,TGTGCCAGCAGTGAATGGGAGGAGGGGTTCACAGATACGCAGTATTTT,CASSEWEEGFTDTQYF
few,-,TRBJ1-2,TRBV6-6,TGTGCCGGAACGGCAGGGAAGGGATATGGCTACACCTTC,CAGTAGKGYGYTF
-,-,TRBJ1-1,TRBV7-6,TGTGCCAGCAGCGCGACAGTTAACACTGAAGCTTTCTTT,CASSATVNTEAFF
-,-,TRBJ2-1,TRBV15,TGTGCCACCACCGGGGGAGGCTACAATGAGCAGTTCTTC,CATTGGGYNEQFF
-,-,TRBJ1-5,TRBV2,TGTGCCAGCAGCAACAGGGTGGGGAACCAGCCCCAGCATTTT,CASSNRVGNQPQHF
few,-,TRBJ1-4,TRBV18,TGTGCCAGCTCACCCCGTCCCAGGGGAGATGAAAAACTGTTTTTT,CASSPRPRGDEKLFF
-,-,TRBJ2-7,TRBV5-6,TGTGCCAGCAGCTTGGGTGCGACAGCTTACGAGCAGTACTTC,CASSLGATAYEQYF
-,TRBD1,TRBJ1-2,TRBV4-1,TGCGCCAGCAGCCAAGGACAGGGGGCAAGGGGCTACACCTTC,CASSQGQGARGYTF
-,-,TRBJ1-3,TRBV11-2,TGTGCCAGCAGCTTAGACGGGGGACTCTCTGGAAACACCATATATTTT,CASSLDGGLSGNTIYF
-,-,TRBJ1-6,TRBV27,TGTGCCAGCAGTTCCCGGGACTCCGTCCGCTCCTATAATTCACCCCTCCACTTT,CASSSRDSVRSYNSPLHF
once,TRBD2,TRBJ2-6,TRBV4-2,TGTGCCAGCAGCCAGGGACTAGCGAGCTCTGGGGCCAACGTCCTGACTTTC,CASSQGLASSGANVLTF
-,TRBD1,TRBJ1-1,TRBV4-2,TGTGCCAGCAGCCAAGATCAGGGGGCAGGGAACCTCTTT,CASSQDQGAGNLF
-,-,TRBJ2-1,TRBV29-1,TGCAGCGTGGAACACCGGGACTTAAACTATTCGAGCTCCTACAATGAGCAGTTCTTC,CSVEHRDLNYSSSYNEQFF
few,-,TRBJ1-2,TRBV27,TGTGCCAGCAGTTCTACAGGGAGCTATGGCTACACCTTC,CASSSTGSYGYTF
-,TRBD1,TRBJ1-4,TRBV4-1,TGCGCCAGCACAGGGGGGATTGCAACTAATGAAAAACTGTTTTTT,CASTGGIATNEKLFF